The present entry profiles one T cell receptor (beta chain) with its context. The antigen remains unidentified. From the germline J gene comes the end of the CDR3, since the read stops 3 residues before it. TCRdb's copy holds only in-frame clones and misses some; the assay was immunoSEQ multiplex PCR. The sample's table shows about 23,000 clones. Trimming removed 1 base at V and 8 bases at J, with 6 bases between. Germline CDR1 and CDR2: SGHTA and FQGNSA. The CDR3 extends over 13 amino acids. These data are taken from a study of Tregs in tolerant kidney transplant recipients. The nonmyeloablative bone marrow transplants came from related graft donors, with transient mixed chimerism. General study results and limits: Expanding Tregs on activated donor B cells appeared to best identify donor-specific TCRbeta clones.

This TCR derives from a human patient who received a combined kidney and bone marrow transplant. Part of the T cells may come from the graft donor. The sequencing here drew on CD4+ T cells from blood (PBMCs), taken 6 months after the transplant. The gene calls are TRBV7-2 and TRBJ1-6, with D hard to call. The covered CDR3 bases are TGTGCCAGCAGCTTAGAACGGTATTCACCC. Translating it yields CASSLERYSP. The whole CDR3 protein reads CASSLERYSPLHF.